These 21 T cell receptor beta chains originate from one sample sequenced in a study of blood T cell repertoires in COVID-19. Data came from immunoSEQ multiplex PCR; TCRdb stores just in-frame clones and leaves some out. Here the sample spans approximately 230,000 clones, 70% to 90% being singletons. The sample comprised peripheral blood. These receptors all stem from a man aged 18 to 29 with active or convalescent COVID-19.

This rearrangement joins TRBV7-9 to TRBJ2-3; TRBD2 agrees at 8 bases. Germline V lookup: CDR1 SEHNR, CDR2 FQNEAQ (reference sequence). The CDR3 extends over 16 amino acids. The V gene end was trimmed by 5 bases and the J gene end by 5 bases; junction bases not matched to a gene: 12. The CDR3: CASSPRGSGMGDTQYF. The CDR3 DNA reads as TGTGCCAGCAGCCCCCGGGGTAGCGGGATGGGAGATACGCAGTATTTT.

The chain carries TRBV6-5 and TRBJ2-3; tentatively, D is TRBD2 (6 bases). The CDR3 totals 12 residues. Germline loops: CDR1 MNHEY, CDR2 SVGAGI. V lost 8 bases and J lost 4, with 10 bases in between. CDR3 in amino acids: CASAEGADTQYF. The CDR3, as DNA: TGTGCCAGCGCGGAGGGCGCAGATACGCAGTATTTT.

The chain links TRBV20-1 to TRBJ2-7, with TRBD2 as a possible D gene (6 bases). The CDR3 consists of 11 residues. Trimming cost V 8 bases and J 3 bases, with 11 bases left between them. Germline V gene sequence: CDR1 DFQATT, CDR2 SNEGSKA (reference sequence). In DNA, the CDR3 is TGCAGTTGCGGGGTATTCTACGAGCAGTACTTC. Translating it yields CSCGVFYEQYF.

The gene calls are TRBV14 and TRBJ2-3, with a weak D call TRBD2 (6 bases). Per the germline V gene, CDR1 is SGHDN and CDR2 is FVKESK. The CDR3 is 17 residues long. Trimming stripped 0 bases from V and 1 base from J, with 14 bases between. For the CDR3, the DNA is TGTGCCAGCAGCCAAGATGAGTGGCGGGGTGGCACAGATACGCAGTATTTT. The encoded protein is CASSQDEWRGGTDTQYF.

CDR3 residues: CASSEGAGGPYEQYF. CDR3 in DNA: TGTGCCAGCAGTGAAGGGGCGGGAGGGCCCTACGAGCAGTACTTC. This chain links TRBV6-1 with TRBJ2-7; 9 bases align to TRBD2. Germline trimming cut 1 base from V and 2 bases from J; bases unmatched to any gene: 3. CDR1 is MNHNS and CDR2 is SASEGT in the germline V gene. This CDR3 region has 15 residues.

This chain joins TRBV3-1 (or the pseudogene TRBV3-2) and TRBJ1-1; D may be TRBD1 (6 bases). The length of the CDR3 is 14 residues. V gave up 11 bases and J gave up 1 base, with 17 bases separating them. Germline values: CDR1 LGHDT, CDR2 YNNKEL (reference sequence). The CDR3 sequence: CAPHGGARNTEAFF. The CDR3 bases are TGTGCCCCCCACGGGGGGGCAAGGAACACTGAAGCTTTCTTT.

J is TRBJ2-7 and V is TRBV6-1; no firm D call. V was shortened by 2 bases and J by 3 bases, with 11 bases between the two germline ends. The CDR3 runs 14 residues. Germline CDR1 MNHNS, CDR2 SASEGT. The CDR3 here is CASSESPENYEQYF. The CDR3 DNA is TGTGCCAGCAGTGAAAGTCCGGAGAACTACGAGCAGTACTTC.

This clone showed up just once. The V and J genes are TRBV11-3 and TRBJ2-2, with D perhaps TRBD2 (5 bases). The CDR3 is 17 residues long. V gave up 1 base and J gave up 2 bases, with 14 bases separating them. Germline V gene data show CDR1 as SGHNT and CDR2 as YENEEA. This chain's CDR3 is CASSLVPSGYNTGELFF. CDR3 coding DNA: TGTGCCAGCAGCTTAGTCCCCAGCGGATATAACACCGGGGAGCTGTTTTTT.

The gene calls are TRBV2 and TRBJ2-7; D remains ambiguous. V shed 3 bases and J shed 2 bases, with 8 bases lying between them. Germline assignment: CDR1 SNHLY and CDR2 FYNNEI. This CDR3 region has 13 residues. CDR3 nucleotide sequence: TGTGCCAGCAGTGATCCGGGTCCCTACGAGCAGTACTTC. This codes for CASSDPGPYEQYF.

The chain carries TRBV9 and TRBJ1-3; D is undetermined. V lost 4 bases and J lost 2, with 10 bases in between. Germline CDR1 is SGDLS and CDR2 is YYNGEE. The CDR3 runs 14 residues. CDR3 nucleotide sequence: TGTGCCAGCAGCACCAACGGGGCTGGAAACACCATATATTTT. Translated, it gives CASSTNGAGNTIYF.

The CDR3 sequence is CASSLPGGNTEAFF. CDR3 in DNA: TGTGCCAGCAGTCTACCGGGGGGCAACACTGAAGCTTTCTTT. This chain connects TRBV2 to TRBJ1-1, with D possibly matching TRBD1 (6 bases). This CDR3 spans 14 amino acids. Trimming took 5 bases from V and 2 from J, leaving 12 bases between them. CDR1 SNHLY and CDR2 FYNNEI come from the germline V gene.

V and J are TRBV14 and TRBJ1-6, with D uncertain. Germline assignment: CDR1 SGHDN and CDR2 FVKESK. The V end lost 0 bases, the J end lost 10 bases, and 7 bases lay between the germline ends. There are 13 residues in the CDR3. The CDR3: CASSQEGWSPLHF. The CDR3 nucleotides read TGTGCCAGCAGCCAAGAGGGCTGGTCACCCCTCCACTTT. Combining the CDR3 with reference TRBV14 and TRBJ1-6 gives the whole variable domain EAGVTQFPSHSVIEKGQTVTLRCDPISGHDNLYWYRRVMGKEIKFLLHFVKESKQDESGMPNNRFLAERTGGTYSTLKVQPAELEDSGVYFCASSQEGWSPLHFGNGTRLTVT.

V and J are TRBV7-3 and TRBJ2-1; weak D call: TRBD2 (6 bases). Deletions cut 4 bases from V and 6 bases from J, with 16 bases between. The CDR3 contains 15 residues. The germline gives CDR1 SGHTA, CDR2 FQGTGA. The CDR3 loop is CASSSGGTPINEQFF. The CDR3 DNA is TGTGCCAGCAGCTCAGGAGGGACTCCCATCAATGAGCAGTTCTTC.

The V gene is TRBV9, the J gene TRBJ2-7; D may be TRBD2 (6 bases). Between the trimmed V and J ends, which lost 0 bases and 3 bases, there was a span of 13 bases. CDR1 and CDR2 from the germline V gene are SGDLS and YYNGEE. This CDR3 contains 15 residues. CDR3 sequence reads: CASSVGVSGDYEQYF. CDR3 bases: TGTGCCAGCAGCGTAGGGGTTAGCGGAGACTACGAGCAGTACTTC.

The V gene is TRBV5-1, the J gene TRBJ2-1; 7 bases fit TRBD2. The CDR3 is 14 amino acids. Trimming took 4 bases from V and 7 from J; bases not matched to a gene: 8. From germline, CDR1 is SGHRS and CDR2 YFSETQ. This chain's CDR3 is CASSTGLEGNEQFF. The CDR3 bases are TGCGCCAGCAGCACTGGACTAGAGGGGAATGAGCAGTTCTTC.

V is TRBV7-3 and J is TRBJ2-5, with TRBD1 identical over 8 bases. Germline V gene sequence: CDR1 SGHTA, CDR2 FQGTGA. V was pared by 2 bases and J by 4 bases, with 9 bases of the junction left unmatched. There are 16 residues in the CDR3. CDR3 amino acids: CASSLSAGGAGETQYF. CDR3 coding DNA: TGTGCCAGCAGCTTATCGGCAGGGGGCGCCGGAGAGACCCAGTACTTC.

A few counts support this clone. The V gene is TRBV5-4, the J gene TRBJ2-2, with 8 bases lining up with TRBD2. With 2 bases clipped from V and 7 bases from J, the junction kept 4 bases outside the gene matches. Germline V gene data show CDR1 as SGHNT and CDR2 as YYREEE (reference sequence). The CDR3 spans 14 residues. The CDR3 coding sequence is TGTGCCAGCAGCTTAGCGGGAGAGGTCGGGGAGCTGTTTTTT. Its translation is CASSLAGEVGELFF. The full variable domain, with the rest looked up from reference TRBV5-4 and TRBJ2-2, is ETGVTQSPTHLIKTRGQQVTLRCSSQSGHNTVSWYQQALGQGPQFIFQYYREEENGRGNFPPRFSGLQFPNYSSELNVNALELDDSALYLCASSLAGEVGELFFGEGSRLTVL.

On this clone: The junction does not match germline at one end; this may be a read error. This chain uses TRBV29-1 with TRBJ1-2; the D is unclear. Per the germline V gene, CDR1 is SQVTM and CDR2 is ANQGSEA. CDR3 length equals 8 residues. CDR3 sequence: CSVGQDYF. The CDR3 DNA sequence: TGCAGCGTTGGGCAGGACTACTTC.

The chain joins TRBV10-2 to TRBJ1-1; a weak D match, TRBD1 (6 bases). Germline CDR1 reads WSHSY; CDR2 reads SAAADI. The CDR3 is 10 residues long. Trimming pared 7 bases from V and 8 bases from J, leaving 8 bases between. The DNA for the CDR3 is TGCGCCAGCAAAGGGGGAGAAGCTTTCTTT. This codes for CASKGGEAFF.

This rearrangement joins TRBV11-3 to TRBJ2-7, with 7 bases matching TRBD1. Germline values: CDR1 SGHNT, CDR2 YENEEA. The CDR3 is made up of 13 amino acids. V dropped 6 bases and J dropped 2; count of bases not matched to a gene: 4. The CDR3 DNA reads TGTGCCAGCAGTCCGGGACAGACCTACGAGCAGTACTTC. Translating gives CASSPGQTYEQYF.

The CDR3: CASSQDPGTGHGYTF. The CDR3, as DNA: TGTGCCAGCAGCCAAGATCCGGGCACAGGTCATGGCTACACCTTC. The chain couples TRBV3-1 (or the pseudogene TRBV3-2) to TRBJ1-2; tentative D call: TRBD1 (5 bases). The CDR3 runs to 15 residues. From germline, CDR1 is LGHDT and CDR2 YNNKEL (reference sequence). The V end lost 0 bases, the J end lost 6 bases, and 14 bases lay between the germline ends.